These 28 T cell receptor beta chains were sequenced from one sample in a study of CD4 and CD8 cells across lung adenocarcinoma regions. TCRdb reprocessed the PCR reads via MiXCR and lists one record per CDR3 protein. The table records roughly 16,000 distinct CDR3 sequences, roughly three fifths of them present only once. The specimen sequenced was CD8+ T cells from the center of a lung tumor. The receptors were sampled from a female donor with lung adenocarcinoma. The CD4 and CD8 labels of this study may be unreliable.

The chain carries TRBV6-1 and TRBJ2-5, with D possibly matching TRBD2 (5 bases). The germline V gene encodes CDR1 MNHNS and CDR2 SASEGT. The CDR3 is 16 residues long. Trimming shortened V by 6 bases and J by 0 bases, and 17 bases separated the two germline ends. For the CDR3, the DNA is TGTGCCAGCAGGGCGGAGGCAAATACGTACCAAGAGACCCAGTACTTC. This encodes CASRAEANTYQETQYF.

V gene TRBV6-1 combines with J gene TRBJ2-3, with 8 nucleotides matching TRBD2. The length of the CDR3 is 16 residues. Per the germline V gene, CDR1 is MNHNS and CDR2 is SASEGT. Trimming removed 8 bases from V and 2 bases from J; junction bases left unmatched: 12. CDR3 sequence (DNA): TGTGCCAGCGGGGGTAGCGGGGACCCAGACACAGATACGCAGTATTTT. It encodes CASGGSGDPDTDTQYF.

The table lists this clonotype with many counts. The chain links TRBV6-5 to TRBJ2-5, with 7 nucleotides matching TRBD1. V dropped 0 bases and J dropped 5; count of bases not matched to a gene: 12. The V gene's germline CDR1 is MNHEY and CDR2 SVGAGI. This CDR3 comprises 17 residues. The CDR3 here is CASSYSGGDSVIETQYF. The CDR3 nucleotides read TGTGCCAGCAGTTACTCGGGTGGGGACAGTGTAATTGAGACCCAGTACTTC.

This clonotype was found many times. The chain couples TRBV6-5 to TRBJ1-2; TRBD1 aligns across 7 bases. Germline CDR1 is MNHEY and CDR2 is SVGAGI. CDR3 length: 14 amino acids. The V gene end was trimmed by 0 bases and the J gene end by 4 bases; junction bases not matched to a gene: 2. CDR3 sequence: CASSYSRTGYGYTF. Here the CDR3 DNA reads TGTGCCAGCAGTTACTCGAGGACAGGCTATGGCTACACCTTC.

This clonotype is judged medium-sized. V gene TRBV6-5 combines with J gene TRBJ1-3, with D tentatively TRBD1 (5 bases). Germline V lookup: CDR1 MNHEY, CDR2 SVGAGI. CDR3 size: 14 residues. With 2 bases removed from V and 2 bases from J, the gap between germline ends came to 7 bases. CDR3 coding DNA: TGTGCCAGCAGTTACGGACAACCTGGAAACACCATATATTTT. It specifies CASSYGQPGNTIYF.

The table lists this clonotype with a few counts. The CDR3 nucleotides read TGTGCCAGCAGCTTAAGGTCAGGGAATTTCTGGGCCAACGTCCTGACTTTC. It specifies CASSLRSGNFWANVLTF. This chain uses TRBV5-6 with TRBJ2-6, with D perhaps matching TRBD1 (5 bases). Germline V lookup: CDR1 SGHDT, CDR2 YYEEEE. This CDR3 is 17 amino acids long. Trimming removed 2 bases from V and 5 bases from J, with 17 bases in between.

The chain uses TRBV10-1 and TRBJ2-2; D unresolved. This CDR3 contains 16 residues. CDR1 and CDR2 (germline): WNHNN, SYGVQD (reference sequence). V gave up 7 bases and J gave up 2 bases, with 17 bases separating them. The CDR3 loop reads CASTQTDGVNTGELFF. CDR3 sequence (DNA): TGCGCCAGCACACAGACGGATGGGGTTAACACCGGGGAGCTGTTTTTT.

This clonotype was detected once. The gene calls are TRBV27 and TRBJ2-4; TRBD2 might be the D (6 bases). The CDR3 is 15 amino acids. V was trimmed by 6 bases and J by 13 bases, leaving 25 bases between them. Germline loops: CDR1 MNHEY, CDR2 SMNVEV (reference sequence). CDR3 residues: CASSLGRGGKDTQYF. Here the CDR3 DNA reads TGTGCCAGCAGCTTGGGTCGGGGAGGCAAAGACACGCAGTACTTC.

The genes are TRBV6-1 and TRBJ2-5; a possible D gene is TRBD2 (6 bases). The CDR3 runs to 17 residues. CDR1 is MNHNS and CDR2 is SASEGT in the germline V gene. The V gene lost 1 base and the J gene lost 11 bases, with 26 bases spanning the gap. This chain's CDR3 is CASSEGLGGRHQGFQYF. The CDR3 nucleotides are TGTGCCAGCAGTGAAGGGCTGGGAGGCCGACACCAAGGGTTTCAGTACTTC.

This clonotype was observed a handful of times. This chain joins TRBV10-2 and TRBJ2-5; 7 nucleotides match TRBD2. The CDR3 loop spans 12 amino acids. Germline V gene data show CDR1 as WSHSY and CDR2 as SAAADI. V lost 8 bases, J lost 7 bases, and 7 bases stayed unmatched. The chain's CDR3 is CASGTTGGTQYF. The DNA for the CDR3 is TGCGCCAGCGGGACTACCGGGGGGACCCAGTACTTC.

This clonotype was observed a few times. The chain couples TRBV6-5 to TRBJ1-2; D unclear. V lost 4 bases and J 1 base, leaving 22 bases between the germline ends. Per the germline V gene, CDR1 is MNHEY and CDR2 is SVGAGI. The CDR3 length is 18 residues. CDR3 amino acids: CASSSSGVGRKNNYGYTF. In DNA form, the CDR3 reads TGTGCCAGCAGTTCCTCTGGGGTGGGTCGTAAAAATAACTATGGCTACACCTTC.

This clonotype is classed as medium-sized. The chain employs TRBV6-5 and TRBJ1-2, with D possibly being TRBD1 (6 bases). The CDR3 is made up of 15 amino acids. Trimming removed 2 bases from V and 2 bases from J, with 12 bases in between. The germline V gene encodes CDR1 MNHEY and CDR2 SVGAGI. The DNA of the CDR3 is TGTGCCAGCAGTTACACCAGGGGCTTCAACTATGGCTACACCTTC. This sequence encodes CASSYTRGFNYGYTF.

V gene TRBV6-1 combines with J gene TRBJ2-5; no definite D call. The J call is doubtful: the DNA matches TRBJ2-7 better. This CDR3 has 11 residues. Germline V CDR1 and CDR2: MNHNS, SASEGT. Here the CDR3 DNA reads TGTGCCTACGGTGAAACCTACGAGCAGTACTTC. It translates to CAYGETYEQYF.

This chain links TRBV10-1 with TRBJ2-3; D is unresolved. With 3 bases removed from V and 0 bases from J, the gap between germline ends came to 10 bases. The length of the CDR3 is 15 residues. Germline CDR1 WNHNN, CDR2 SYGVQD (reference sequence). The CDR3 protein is CASSEDLTSTDTQYF. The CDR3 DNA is TGCGCCAGCAGTGAAGACTTGACTAGCACAGATACGCAGTATTTT.

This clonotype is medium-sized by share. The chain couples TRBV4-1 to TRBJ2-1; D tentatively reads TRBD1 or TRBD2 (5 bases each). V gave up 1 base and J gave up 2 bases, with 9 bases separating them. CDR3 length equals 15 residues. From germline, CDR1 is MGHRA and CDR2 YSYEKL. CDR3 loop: CASSQGRGPYNEQFF. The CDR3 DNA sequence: TGCGCCAGCAGCCAAGGACGGGGCCCCTACAATGAGCAGTTCTTC.

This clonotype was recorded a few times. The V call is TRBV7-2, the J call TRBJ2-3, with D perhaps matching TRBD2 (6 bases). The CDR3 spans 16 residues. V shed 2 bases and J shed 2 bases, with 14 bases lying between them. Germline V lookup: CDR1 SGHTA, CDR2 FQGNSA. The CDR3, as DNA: TGTGCCAGCAGCTTAAGGTGGGACTTTTACACAGATACGCAGTATTTT. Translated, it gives CASSLRWDFYTDTQYF.

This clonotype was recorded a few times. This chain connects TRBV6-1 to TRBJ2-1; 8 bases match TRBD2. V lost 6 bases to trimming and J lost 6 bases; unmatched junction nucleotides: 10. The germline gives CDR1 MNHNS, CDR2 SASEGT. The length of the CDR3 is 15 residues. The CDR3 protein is CASSFGAGASNEQFF. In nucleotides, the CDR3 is TGTGCCAGCAGCTTTGGAGCGGGAGCATCCAATGAGCAGTTCTTC.

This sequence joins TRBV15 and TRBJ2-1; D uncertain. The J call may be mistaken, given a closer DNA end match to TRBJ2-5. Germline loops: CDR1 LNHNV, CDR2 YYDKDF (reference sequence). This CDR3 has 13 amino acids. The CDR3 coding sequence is TGTGCCACCAGCAGTGAACTTTCCGAGACCCAGTACTTC. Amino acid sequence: CATSSELSETQYF.

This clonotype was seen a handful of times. As DNA, the CDR3 is TGTGCCTGGAGAGCCGACAGGGTTGAGCAGTTCTTC. Protein product: CAWRADRVEQFF. The chain is built from TRBV30 and TRBJ2-1; the match to TRBD1 covers 7 bases. Germline V gives CDR1 GTSNPN, CDR2 SVGIG (reference sequence). J was trimmed by 9 bases and V by 3 bases; bases with no gene match: 5. The CDR3 has 12 amino acids.

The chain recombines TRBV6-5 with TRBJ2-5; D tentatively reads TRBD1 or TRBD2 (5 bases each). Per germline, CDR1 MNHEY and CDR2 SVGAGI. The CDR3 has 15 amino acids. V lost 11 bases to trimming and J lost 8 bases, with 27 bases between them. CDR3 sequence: CAGGYAGGDTDTQYF. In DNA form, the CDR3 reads TGTGCCGGGGGTTACGCGGGCGGTGACACAGATACCCAGTACTTC.

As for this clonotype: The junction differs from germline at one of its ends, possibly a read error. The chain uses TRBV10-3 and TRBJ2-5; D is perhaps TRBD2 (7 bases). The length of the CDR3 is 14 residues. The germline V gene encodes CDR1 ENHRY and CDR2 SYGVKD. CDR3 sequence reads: CAGRGGGGQETQYF. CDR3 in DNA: TGTGCGGGCCGCGGGGGCGGGGGCCAAGAGACGCAGTATTTC.

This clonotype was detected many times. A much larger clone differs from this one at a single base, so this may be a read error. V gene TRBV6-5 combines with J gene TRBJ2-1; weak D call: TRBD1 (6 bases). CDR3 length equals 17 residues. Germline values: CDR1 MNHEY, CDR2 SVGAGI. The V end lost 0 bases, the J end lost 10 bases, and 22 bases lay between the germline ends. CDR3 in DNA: TGTGCCAGCAGTTACTCTTCTCATGGACAGTCTTCCTACGAGCAGTTCTTC. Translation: CASSYSSHGQSSYEQFF.

The CDR3 loop reads CASSLSGEQFF. In nucleotides, the CDR3 is TGTGCCAGCAGCTTAAGCGGTGAGCAGTTCTTC. The V gene is TRBV9, the J gene TRBJ2-1, with D perhaps TRBD2 (5 bases). Germline V lookup: CDR1 SGDLS, CDR2 YYNGEE. V gave up 4 bases and J gave up 9 bases, with 8 bases separating them. The CDR3 has 11 amino acids.

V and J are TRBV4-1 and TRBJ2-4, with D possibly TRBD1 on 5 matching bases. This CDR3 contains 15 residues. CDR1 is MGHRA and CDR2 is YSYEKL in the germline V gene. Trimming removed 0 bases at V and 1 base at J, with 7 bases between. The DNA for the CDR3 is TGCGCCAGCAGCCAAGAGCAGGGTGCCAAAAACATTCAGTACTTC. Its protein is CASSQEQGAKNIQYF.

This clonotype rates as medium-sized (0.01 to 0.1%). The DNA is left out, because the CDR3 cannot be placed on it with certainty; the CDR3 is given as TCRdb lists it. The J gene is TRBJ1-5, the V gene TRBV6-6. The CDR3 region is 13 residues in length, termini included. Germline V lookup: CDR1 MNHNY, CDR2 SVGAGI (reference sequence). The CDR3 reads CASILDFNQPQHF.

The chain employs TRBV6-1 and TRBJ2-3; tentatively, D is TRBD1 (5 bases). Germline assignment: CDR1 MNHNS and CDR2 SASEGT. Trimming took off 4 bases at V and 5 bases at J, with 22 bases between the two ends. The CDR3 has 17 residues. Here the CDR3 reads CASSGEVGPGARDTQYF. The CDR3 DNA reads TGTGCCAGCAGTGGAGAAGTGGGGCCAGGAGCCAGAGATACGCAGTATTTT.

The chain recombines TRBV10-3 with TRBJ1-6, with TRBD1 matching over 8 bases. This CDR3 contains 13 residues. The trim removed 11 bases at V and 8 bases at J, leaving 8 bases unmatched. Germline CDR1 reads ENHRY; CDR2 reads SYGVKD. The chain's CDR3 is CAGRGQVHSPLHF. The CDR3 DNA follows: TGTGCCGGGCGGGGACAGGTCCATTCACCCCTCCACTTT.

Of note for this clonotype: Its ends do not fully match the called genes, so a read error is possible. CDR3: CASSDGPFTDTQYF. CDR3 DNA sequence: TGTGCCAGCAGTGACGGCCCCTTCACAGATACGCAGTATTTC. The chain is built from TRBV6-1 and TRBJ2-3; D gene unclear. The germline V gene has CDR1 MNHNS and CDR2 SASEGT. This CDR3 has 14 residues.